The 21 T cell receptor beta chains below all came from one sample that was sequenced in a study of T-cell reconstitution after alpha-beta-depleted transplantation in children. Unique molecular identifiers were incorporated during preparation of the TCRbeta library. TCRdb reanalysed the PCR reads using MiXCR and keeps one entry per CDR3 protein. There are fewer than 550,000 distinct CDR3 sequences in the sample; more than 9.5% occur only once, and about 15% lies in the top ten. The starting material was PBMCs, mostly from graft donor cells, obtained 180 days after TCRalphabeta/CD19-depleted stem cell transplant. These receptors were obtained from a female patient aged 2-15 years who had a stem cell transplant for aplastic anemia, so the T cells may come from the graft donor.

Of note for this clonotype: A junction end diverges from the germline sequence, so it may reflect a read error. The CDR3, as DNA: TGCGCCAGCGGCCAAGACGACAGGAACACAGATACGCAGTATTTT. Amino acids: CASGQDDRNTDTQYF. The rearrangement uses TRBV4-1 and TRBJ2-3; possible D gene TRBD1, 6 bases. The CDR3 is 15 amino acids. The germline V gene has CDR1 MGHRA and CDR2 YSYEKL.

This clonotype came up a few times. The J gene is TRBJ1-1, the V gene TRBV5-1; 8 bases fit TRBD1. The CDR3 runs to 18 residues. V gave up 2 bases and J gave up 5 bases; unmatched junction bases: 17. The germline gives CDR1 SGHRS, CDR2 YFSETQ. The CDR3 DNA is TGCGCCAGCAGCTTCGACAGGGGCACAGACTACTGGGGGACTGAAGCTTTCTTT. Its protein is CASSFDRGTDYWGTEAFF.

The V and J genes are TRBV7-9 and TRBJ2-1; TRBD1 is a possible D gene (5 bases). Germline CDR1 reads SEHNR; CDR2 reads FQNEAQ (reference sequence). The CDR3 extends over 15 amino acids. V lost 2 bases to trimming and J lost 2 bases, with 10 bases between them. As DNA, the CDR3 is TGTGCCAGCAGCTTAACAACAGGAGCCTACAATGAGCAGTTCTTC. Protein: CASSLTTGAYNEQFF.

The chain has TRBV20-1 and TRBJ2-1; D not resolved. CDR1 and CDR2 (germline): DFQATT, SNEGSKA (reference sequence). The V gene lost 7 bases and the J gene lost 6 bases, with 13 bases spanning the gap. The CDR3 runs 12 residues. The CDR3, as DNA: TGCAGTGTGGTGGAGTATAGCAATGAGCAGTTCTTC. Protein sequence: CSVVEYSNEQFF.

This clonotype was seen at least ten times. The CDR3 sequence is CSARDLGLAGSTDTQYF. CDR3 DNA sequence: TGCAGTGCTAGAGATCTTGGACTAGCGGGAAGCACAGATACGCAGTATTTT. The V gene is TRBV20-1, the J gene TRBJ2-3; 12 nucleotides line up with TRBD2. CDR1 and CDR2 (germline): DFQATT, SNEGSKA (reference sequence). CDR3 length: 17 residues. Germline trimming cut 0 bases from V and 0 bases from J; bases unmatched to any gene: 4.

The chain employs TRBV23-1 and TRBJ2-7; the match to TRBD2 covers 9 bases. TRBV23-1 is filed as an ORF, its function uncertain. This CDR3 has 17 amino acids. With V trimmed by 2 bases and J by 1 base, 9 bases remained unmatched. CDR3 coding DNA: TGCGCCAGCAGTCAAGTGTTAGCGGGAGAGAGGTCCTACGAGCAGTACGTC. It encodes CASSQVLAGERSYEQYV.

This chain uses TRBV14 with TRBJ1-1; 8 nucleotides agree with TRBD1. The junction had 3 bases not matched to a gene; V was cut back by 6 bases and J by 6 bases. Germline values: CDR1 SGHDN, CDR2 FVKESK. The CDR3 has 12 amino acids. The DNA for the CDR3 is TGTGCCAGCAGTGGACAGGGCCCTGAAGCTTTCTTT. Translation gives CASSGQGPEAFF.

This clonotype appeared a few times. Here the CDR3 DNA reads TGTGCCAGTAGACCGGGACAGCGAATCTATGGCTACACCTTC. It yields the protein CASRPGQRIYGYTF. The V and J genes are TRBV28 and TRBJ1-2; TRBD1 aligns across 7 bases. Germline V gene sequence: CDR1 MDHEN, CDR2 SYDVKM. This CDR3 is 14 amino acids long. V was pared by 9 bases and J by 4 bases, with 11 bases of the junction left unmatched.

The chain links TRBV11-2 to TRBJ2-1; perhaps TRBD2 as D (5 bases). Germline CDR1 SGHAT, CDR2 FQNNGV. This CDR3 spans 14 amino acids. Between the trimmed V and J ends, which lost 3 bases and 8 bases, there was a span of 14 bases. CDR3 nucleotide sequence: TGTGCCAGCAGCTTGAGCGGCGGATATGATGAGCAGTTCTTC. Translation: CASSLSGGYDEQFF.

This clonotype was counted many times. V gene TRBV10-1 combines with J gene TRBJ2-7; D unclear. Trimming cost V 4 bases and J 4 bases, with 5 bases left between them. The CDR3 runs to 11 residues. Germline CDR1 WNHNN, CDR2 SYGVQD (reference sequence). Here the CDR3 reads CASSAYYEQYV. DNA for the CDR3: TGCGCCAGCAGTGCCTATTACGAGCAGTACGTC.

This sequence joins TRBV20-1 and TRBJ2-1; the match to TRBD2 covers 11 bases. J was trimmed by 2 bases and V by 4 bases; bases with no gene match: 7. In germline, CDR1 is DFQATT, CDR2 SNEGSKA (reference sequence). This CDR3 is 16 amino acids long. The CDR3 loop reads CSATYLAGGAYNEQFF. The CDR3 region has the DNA TGCAGTGCTACCTACTTAGCGGGAGGGGCCTACAATGAGCAGTTCTTC.

This chain links TRBV6-1 with TRBJ2-1, with TRBD1 matching over 9 bases. The CDR3 sequence is 16 residues long. Germline V gives CDR1 MNHNS, CDR2 SASEGT. Trimming took 6 bases from V and 6 from J; bases not matched to a gene: 12. CDR3 DNA: TGTGCCAGCAGCCCACGGATTACAGGGGGCACCAATGAGCAGTTCTTC. The encoded protein is CASSPRITGGTNEQFF.

CDR3 loop: CASSVDPGDTQYF. CDR3 coding DNA: TGTGCCAGCAGTGTAGACCCGGGAGATACGCAGTATTTT. The chain is built from TRBV25-1 and TRBJ2-3; D not resolved. The CDR3 extends over 13 amino acids. V was cut by 4 bases and J by 5 bases, with 10 bases left in between. Germline lookup yields CDR1 MGHDK and CDR2 SYGVNS. Complete variable domain (other parts from reference TRBV25-1 and TRBJ2-3): EADIYQTPRYLVIGTGKKITLECSQTMGHDKMYWYQQDPGMELHLIHYSYGVNSTEKGDLSSESTVSRIRTEHFPLTLESARPSHTSQYLCASSVDPGDTQYFGPGTRLTVL.

This clonotype was seen many times. This chain connects TRBV10-3 to TRBJ2-7, with 8 nucleotides matching TRBD1. V was pared by 6 bases and J by 5 bases, with 6 bases of the junction left unmatched. Germline V gives CDR1 ENHRY, CDR2 SYGVKD. The CDR3 extends over 13 amino acids. The CDR3 spells CAISRQGSDEQYV. The CDR3, as DNA: TGTGCCATCAGCCGACAGGGGTCGGACGAGCAGTACGTC.

The V and J genes are TRBV28 and TRBJ1-2; 9 nucleotides align to TRBD1. The CDR3 has 17 amino acids. V was pared by 5 bases and J by 0 bases, with 10 bases of the junction left unmatched. Germline V lookup: CDR1 MDHEN, CDR2 SYDVKM. CDR3 loop: CASSPGQGLIANYGYTF. DNA for the CDR3: TGTGCCAGCAGTCCAGGACAGGGGCTGATCGCTAACTATGGCTACACCTTC.

The V and J genes are TRBV11-3 and TRBJ2-1; D perhaps matches TRBD2 (5 bases). Trimming cost V 3 bases and J 10 bases, with 19 bases left between them. Germline CDR1 is SGHNT and CDR2 is YENEEA. The CDR3 runs 15 residues. CDR3 sequence: CASSLDPNAGREQFF. The CDR3 DNA reads TGTGCCAGCAGCTTGGACCCTAACGCGGGCAGGGAGCAGTTCTTC.

This clonotype was counted only a few times. The chain carries TRBV19 and TRBJ2-1, with 9 nucleotides matching TRBD1. The length of the CDR3 is 13 residues. With 8 bases clipped from V and 4 bases from J, the junction kept 3 bases outside the gene matches. CDR1 and CDR2 (germline): LNHDA, SQIVND (reference sequence). The CDR3 protein is CASPGQGYNEQFF. CDR3 bases: TGTGCCAGTCCGGGACAGGGATACAATGAGCAGTTCTTC.

V and J are TRBV9 and TRBJ2-1; 11 positions agree with TRBD2. The CDR3 loop spans 16 amino acids. V was clipped by 0 bases and J by 4 bases; unmatched bases: 3. CDR1 and CDR2 (germline): SGDLS, YYNGEE. CDR3: CASSVERLAGYNEQFF. In nucleotides, the CDR3 is TGTGCCAGCAGCGTAGAAAGACTAGCGGGATACAATGAGCAGTTCTTC.

This clonotype was found many times. The chain employs TRBV4-2 and TRBJ2-5, with D tentatively TRBD1 (6 bases). This CDR3 has 14 residues. V dropped 1 base and J dropped 1 base, with 7 bases sitting between them. The germline CDR1 and CDR2 sequences are LGHNA and YNFKEQ. The CDR3: CASSQAQGQETQYF. The CDR3 DNA follows: TGTGCCAGCAGCCAAGCACAGGGCCAAGAGACCCAGTACTTC.

This clonotype was seen a handful of times. The chain joins TRBV7-8 to TRBJ2-2; possible D gene TRBD2, 5 bases. Germline loops: CDR1 SGHVS, CDR2 FQNEAQ. This CDR3 is built from 16 residues. Trimming shortened V by 5 bases and J by 3 bases, and 16 bases separated the two germline ends. CDR3 DNA: TGTGCCAGCAGCCCGAAGGCAGCGGAATACACCGGGGAGCTGTTTTTT. It codes for CASSPKAAEYTGELFF.

The gene calls are TRBV21-1 and TRBJ2-5; the D call TRBD1 from the table was never checked on the DNA. TRBV21-1 is a listed pseudogene. The CDR3 loop spans 13 amino acids. The CDR3 coding sequence is TGTGCCAGCGCCCCTGGCAGCGGGGAGACCCAGTACTTC. Translating it yields CASAPGSGETQYF.